One and the same sample provided the 30 T cell receptor beta chains below, sequenced in a study of cytomegalovirus exposure and HLA in healthy donors. Use of 60 Vbeta and 13 Jbeta primers characterized the PCR. Clones were sequenced by immunoSEQ multiplex PCR, and TCRdb holds only the in-frame ones, with some missing. The repertoire holds some 87,000 clones, with 62% as singletons. Sequenced sample: PBMCs. The receptors come from a woman aged 30 to 39 in good health and CMV-seropositive.

This clone was observed once. This chain's CDR3 is CASSSRYEVMSTEAFF. DNA for the CDR3: TGTGCCAGCAGCTCCCGATACGAGGTAATGAGCACTGAAGCTTTCTTT. V is TRBV7-9 and J is TRBJ1-1; no reliable D call. The CDR3 is 16 amino acids. Germline lookup yields CDR1 SEHNR and CDR2 FQNEAQ (reference sequence). With 4 bases removed from V and 4 bases from J, the gap between germline ends came to 19 bases.

CDR3 residues: CASTSSSGGYTF. The CDR3 coding sequence is TGCGCCAGCACGAGTAGCAGCGGTGGCTACACCTTC. This chain connects TRBV10-2 to TRBJ1-2, with D uncertain. Germline V gene data show CDR1 as WSHSY and CDR2 as SAAADI. Between the trimmed V and J ends, which lost 7 bases and 7 bases, there was a span of 13 bases. The CDR3 spans 12 residues.

V gene TRBV5-5 combines with J gene TRBJ2-5; D remains ambiguous. The CDR3 length is 15 residues. Germline-derived CDR1 and CDR2 are SGHKS and YYEKEE (reference sequence). Trimming took 0 bases from V and 7 from J, leaving 16 bases between them. Here the CDR3 reads CASSLVGSSTGTQYF. The CDR3 DNA sequence: TGTGCCAGCAGCTTGGTCGGTAGCTCCACTGGGACCCAGTACTTC.

The count of this clone is one. V usage is TRBV7-9 and J usage is TRBJ2-3; D is possibly TRBD2 (6 bases). CDR1 and CDR2 from the germline V gene are SEHNR and FQNEAQ (reference sequence). V lost 5 bases and J lost 2, with 14 bases in between. This CDR3 has 15 residues. The CDR3 DNA reads TGTGCCAGCAGCCGCCGGGACTCCGACACAGATACGCAGTATTTT. This encodes CASSRRDSDTDTQYF. The whole variable domain, remainder taken from reference TRBV7-9 and TRBJ2-3, is DTGVSQNPRHKITKRGQNVTFRCDPISEHNRLYWYRQTLGQGPEFLTYFQNEAQLEKSRLLSDRFSAERPKGSFSTLEIQRTEQGDSAMYLCASSRRDSDTDTQYFGPGTRLTVL.

The chain couples TRBV6-6 to TRBJ2-1; D uncertain. CDR3 size: 13 residues. Per germline, CDR1 MNHNY and CDR2 SVGAGI (reference sequence). V shed 5 bases and J shed 5 bases, with 10 bases lying between them. The chain's CDR3 is CASSAGFDNEQFF. Here the CDR3 DNA reads TGTGCCAGCAGTGCTGGCTTTGACAATGAGCAGTTCTTC.

The chain combines TRBV6-5 with TRBJ2-2; a weak D match, TRBD1 (5 bases). Between the trimmed V and J ends, which lost 1 base and 3 bases, there was a span of 9 bases. The germline V gene encodes CDR1 MNHEY and CDR2 SVGAGI. This CDR3 is 15 amino acids long. The CDR3 DNA reads TGTGCCAGCAGTTACTTCAGGGCCTACACCGGGGAGCTGTTTTTT. Translation: CASSYFRAYTGELFF.

J is TRBJ1-2 and V is TRBV6-5; D is unresolved. The germline V gene has CDR1 MNHEY and CDR2 SVGAGI. Trimming removed 0 bases from V and 8 bases from J, with 10 bases in between. This CDR3 is built from 13 residues. DNA for the CDR3: TGTGCCAGCAGTTACTCGTCAGAGGGAGGCTACACCTTC. Its translation is CASSYSSEGGYTF.

The chain is built from TRBV5-1 and TRBJ2-1, with 10 bases that match TRBD1. From germline, CDR1 is SGHRS and CDR2 YFSETQ. V trimming: 5 bases; J trimming: 5 bases; junction bases outside the gene matches: 7. The CDR3 contains 15 residues. CDR3 sequence reads: CASRPGQGVDNEQFF. The CDR3 DNA sequence: TGCGCCAGCAGGCCCGGACAGGGGGTAGACAATGAGCAGTTCTTC.

This chain joins TRBV6-6 and TRBJ1-6; TRBD1 aligns across 7 bases. Germline trimming cut 6 bases from V and 8 bases from J; bases unmatched to any gene: 7. The CDR3 has 14 residues. Per the germline V gene, CDR1 is MNHNY and CDR2 is SVGAGI (reference sequence). This chain's CDR3 is CASRKTGNYSPLHF. In DNA, the CDR3 is TGTGCCAGCAGGAAGACAGGGAACTATTCACCCCTCCACTTT.

This clone was detected only once. The genes are TRBV28 and TRBJ1-6; 8 positions agree with TRBD1. There are 15 residues in the CDR3. Germline V lookup: CDR1 MDHEN, CDR2 SYDVKM. J gave up 6 bases and V 6 bases, and 7 bases lay outside the gene matches. The CDR3, as DNA: TGTGCCAGCAGCCCGTCAGGGGGCGGTAATTCACCCCTCCACTTT. It encodes CASSPSGGGNSPLHF.

This clone has a single count. The rearrangement uses TRBV7-3 and TRBJ2-7, with a weak D call TRBD2 (7 bases). The CDR3 consists of 15 residues. V dropped 1 base and J dropped 4 bases, with 14 bases sitting between them. Germline lookup yields CDR1 SGHTA and CDR2 FQGTGA. This chain's CDR3 is CASSLMAGAGYEQYF. The CDR3 nucleotides read TGTGCCAGCAGCTTAATGGCGGGGGCCGGGTACGAGCAGTACTTC.

This clone was recorded only once. The CDR3 DNA reads TGTGCCAGCAGTTCGGCCGGGGATGAGCAGTTCTTC. It codes for CASSSAGDEQFF. The rearrangement uses TRBV28 and TRBJ2-1; D might be TRBD2 (5 bases). Trimming removed 4 bases at V and 8 bases at J, with 9 bases between. In germline, CDR1 is MDHEN, CDR2 SYDVKM. The CDR3 is 12 amino acids. Full variable domain (remainder filled in from reference TRBV28 and TRBJ2-1): DVKVTQSSRYLVKRTGEKVFLECVQDMDHENMFWYRQDPGLGLRLIYFSYDVKMKEKGDIPEGYSVSREKKERFSLILESASTNQTSMYLCASSSAGDEQFFGPGTRLTVL.

A remark on this clone: One junction end disagrees with the germline gene, perhaps due to a read error. The J gene is TRBJ2-4, the V gene TRBV5-4, with a possible D match to TRBD2 (7 bases). The CDR3 extends over 13 amino acids. The germline CDR1 and CDR2 sequences are SGHNT and YYREEE (reference sequence). The CDR3 reads CASSRIMGGREFF. CDR3 bases: TGTGCCAGCAGCCGCATTATGGGGGGGCGGGAGTTCTTC.

The chain recombines TRBV23-1 with TRBJ2-7, with 12 bases lining up with TRBD2. TRBV23-1 is marked as an open reading frame, function uncertain. The CDR3 contains 15 residues. Trimming removed 8 bases from V and 3 bases from J; junction bases left unmatched: 8. The DNA for the CDR3 is TGCGCCAGCCCCCCCGGGGGACTAGCGGGCTACGAGCAGTACTTC. It encodes CASPPGGLAGYEQYF.

This clone was seen more than once but under ten times. This chain joins TRBV2 and TRBJ2-2; 7 bases fit TRBD1. V lost 6 bases and J lost 0; bases outside the gene matches: 4. This CDR3 has 15 amino acids. CDR1 SNHLY and CDR2 FYNNEI come from the germline V gene. CDR3 nucleotide sequence: TGTGCCAGCAGGGGGACAGTCTCGAACACCGGGGAGCTGTTTTTT. The encoded protein is CASRGTVSNTGELFF.

This chain joins TRBV28 and TRBJ1-1; D is undetermined. CDR1 is MDHEN, CDR2 SYDVKM, per germline. V was clipped by 8 bases and J by 2 bases, with 15 bases between them. The CDR3 has 14 amino acids. The CDR3 protein is CASVNRRGNTEAFF. CDR3 DNA: TGTGCCAGCGTGAACCGGCGGGGAAACACTGAAGCTTTCTTT.

This clone was seen only a few times. The rearrangement uses TRBV13 and TRBJ2-7, with a weak D call TRBD2 (6 bases). Deletions cut 5 bases from V and 5 bases from J, with 13 bases between. Germline V gives CDR1 PRHDT, CDR2 FYEKMQ (reference sequence). This CDR3 is 13 amino acids long. CDR3 sequence reads: CASSRRGTHEQYF. In DNA, the CDR3 is TGTGCCAGCAGCCGTCGGGGGACCCACGAGCAGTACTTC.

Worth noting for this clone: Germline is not matched at one junction end, which may reflect a read error. This same CDR3 is encoded by further DNA sequences in the sample. The chain couples TRBV6-5 to TRBJ1-1; D gene unclear. The germline gives CDR1 MNHEY, CDR2 SVGAGI. CDR3 length: 15 residues. In DNA, the CDR3 is TGTGCCAGCAGTTACTCGCCGGGTTCGAACACTGAAGCCTTCTTT. Protein sequence: CASSYSPGSNTEAFF.

This chain uses TRBV7-9 with TRBJ2-5, with TRBD2 identical over 13 bases. This CDR3 is built from 16 residues. The ends lost 4 bases at V and 4 bases at J; junction bases unmatched: 6. CDR1 SEHNR and CDR2 FQNEAQ come from the germline V gene (reference sequence). The CDR3 here is CASSWSGTSGAETQYF. In nucleotides, the CDR3 is TGTGCCAGCAGCTGGTCCGGGACTAGCGGGGCAGAGACCCAGTACTTC. The variable domain in full, with the rest retrieved from reference TRBV7-9 and TRBJ2-5, is DTGVSQNPRHKITKRGQNVTFRCDPISEHNRLYWYRQTLGQGPEFLTYFQNEAQLEKSRLLSDRFSAERPKGSFSTLEIQRTEQGDSAMYLCASSWSGTSGAETQYFGPGTRLLVL.

This clone was observed a handful of times. The chain combines TRBV20-1 with TRBJ1-2, with a possible D match to TRBD1 (5 bases). The germline V gene has CDR1 DFQATT and CDR2 SNEGSKA (reference sequence). V was cut by 7 bases and J by 4 bases, with 10 bases left in between. There are 11 residues in the CDR3. The CDR3 sequence: CSDNRPYGYTF. CDR3 DNA sequence: TGCAGTGACAACAGGCCCTATGGCTACACCTTC.

This clone was observed a few times. The chain has TRBV2 and TRBJ2-7, with D possibly TRBD2 on 5 matching bases. The V gene lost 7 bases and the J gene lost 2 bases, with 12 bases spanning the gap. The CDR3 runs to 13 residues. The V gene's germline CDR1 is SNHLY and CDR2 FYNNEI. CDR3 loop: CASNDYITYEQYF. Here the CDR3 DNA reads TGTGCCAGCAACGACTACATCACCTACGAGCAGTACTTC.

The chain is built from TRBV15 and TRBJ1-2; TRBD1 is a possible D gene (5 bases). The CDR3 contains 14 residues. Trimming removed 3 bases from V and 8 bases from J, with 16 bases in between. Germline loops: CDR1 LNHNV, CDR2 YYDKDF (reference sequence). DNA for the CDR3: TGTGCCACCAGCAGGGGACTCGGCAGGGACGGCTACACCTTC. It encodes CATSRGLGRDGYTF.

This clone was detected only a few times. The chain combines TRBV5-6 with TRBJ1-1; 8 bases are shared with TRBD1. In germline, CDR1 is SGHDT, CDR2 YYEEEE. The V segment lost 5 bases and the J segment 6 bases; nucleotides outside the gene matches: 9. This CDR3 is built from 14 residues. The DNA for the CDR3 is TGTGCCAGCAGACAGACAGGGGTTGGCGCTGAAGCTTTCTTT. Translation: CASRQTGVGAEAFF.

The chain has TRBV5-6 and TRBJ2-7; 11 nucleotides match TRBD1. This CDR3 is 14 amino acids long. Per germline, CDR1 SGHDT and CDR2 YYEEEE. Germline trimming cut 0 bases from V and 6 bases from J; bases unmatched to any gene: 2. The CDR3 DNA follows: TGTGCCAGCAGCTTGGGGACAGGGGGCACCGAGCAGTACTTC. It translates to CASSLGTGGTEQYF.

This clone was seen only a few times. The rearrangement joins TRBV27 to TRBJ2-5; TRBD1 agrees at 7 bases. V lost 6 bases to trimming and J lost 2 bases; unmatched junction nucleotides: 6. Germline CDR1 MNHEY, CDR2 SMNVEV (reference sequence). CDR3 length: 14 amino acids. CDR3 sequence: CASRGTAVQETQYF. CDR3 coding DNA: TGTGCCAGCAGGGGGACAGCGGTGCAAGAGACCCAGTACTTC.

V gene TRBV30 combines with J gene TRBJ2-3, with 9 bases lining up with TRBD2. The germline CDR1 and CDR2 sequences are GTSNPN and SVGIG (reference sequence). This CDR3 comprises 14 residues. With 2 bases clipped from V and 6 bases from J, the junction kept 6 bases outside the gene matches. CDR3 protein: CAWSISGGGDTQYF. Written as DNA, the CDR3 is TGTGCCTGGAGTATTAGCGGGGGAGGGGATACGCAGTATTTT.

The chain joins TRBV9 to TRBJ2-5; possible D gene TRBD2, 5 bases. V lost 3 bases and J 2 bases, leaving 17 bases between the germline ends. This CDR3 has 16 amino acids. The germline gives CDR1 SGDLS, CDR2 YYNGEE. The CDR3 spells CASSGTPLGGQETQYF. The CDR3 nucleotides are TGTGCCAGCAGCGGGACCCCCCTGGGCGGGCAAGAGACCCAGTACTTC.

The rearrangement links TRBV16 to TRBJ1-1; the D is unclear. Per germline, CDR1 KGHSY and CDR2 FQNENV. CDR3 size: 14 residues. Trimming removed 1 base from V and 1 base from J, with 7 bases in between. CDR3 sequence: CASSQFSGNTEAFF. CDR3 DNA sequence: TGTGCCAGCAGCCAATTTTCAGGGAACACTGAAGCTTTCTTT.

This clone showed up just a few times. This chain joins TRBV13 and TRBJ1-1, with TRBD1 matching 11 bases. Germline lookup yields CDR1 PRHDT and CDR2 FYEKMQ (reference sequence). This CDR3 region has 15 residues. Germline trimming cut 6 bases from V and 0 bases from J; bases unmatched to any gene: 3. The CDR3 region has the DNA TGTGCCAGCAGTAGGACAGGGGGCCTGAACACTGAAGCTTTCTTT. Translation: CASSRTGGLNTEAFF.

This clone was counted once. CDR3 residues: CASGLTRNSGASETQYF. CDR3 nucleotide sequence: TGTGCTAGTGGTTTGACTCGGAATAGCGGGGCTTCGGAGACCCAGTACTTC. The gene calls are TRBV12-5 and TRBJ2-5; 8 bases map to TRBD2. In germline, CDR1 is LGHNT, CDR2 FRNRAP. The CDR3 length is 17 residues. The ends lost 2 bases at V and 5 bases at J; junction bases unmatched: 13.